This T cell receptor (beta chain) derives from a study of blood T cell repertoires in COVID-19. Study as a whole: Sources were T cells, B-cell-depleted T cells, or PBMCs; the material itself was cDNA or gDNA.

V lost 6 bases, J lost 0 bases, and 7 bases stayed unmatched. The germline V gene encodes CDR1 MDHEN and CDR2 SYDVKM. CDR3 length equals 15 residues. Seattle cases were enrolled at active infection and followed longitudinally. Source study methods: Amplification with reference gene primers provided the estimates of nucleated cell counts. TCRdb keeps only in-frame clones here, not all; method: immunoSEQ multiplex PCR. For V, J and clone size, that table is used; D and trimming come from the DNA. The repertoire holds 150,000 or so clones, with roughly 84% as singletons. This receptor was taken from a man aged 55 to 70 with COVID-19, enrolled during active disease. The sequencing sample was made of peripheral blood. The genes are TRBV28 and TRBJ1-1; 7 bases agree with TRBD1. DNA of the CDR3: TGTGCCAGCAGCGCATCAACAGGGGTGAACACTGAAGCTTTCTTT. Its protein is CASSASTGVNTEAFF.